These 11 T cell receptor beta chains share one sample of origin, sequenced in a study of technical replicates of blood from a handful of donors. Sequenced by immunoSEQ multiplex PCR; TCRdb stores in-frame clones only, minus some. The sample lists 10,000 to 15,000 clones, 95% occurring once. Sequenced input: PBMCs. These receptors were obtained from a human donor in good health.

CDR3 in DNA: TGCAGCGAGGCTAGCGCACTTAATGAGCAGTTCTTC. Translating gives CSEASALNEQFF. The rearrangement links TRBV29-1 to TRBJ2-1, with a tentative D call TRBD2 (6 bases). The CDR3 has 12 amino acids. V was clipped by 7 bases and J by 7 bases, with 14 bases between them. Germline V gives CDR1 SQVTM, CDR2 ANQGSEA.

The chain couples TRBV11-3 to TRBJ2-1, with D maybe TRBD2 (7 bases). CDR3 length: 15 amino acids. Germline V gene lookup returns CDR1 SGHNT and CDR2 YENEEA. V shed 3 bases and J shed 7 bases, with 16 bases lying between them. The CDR3 nucleotides read TGTGCCAGCAGCTTGTCCTTCAGGGGAGGGAATGAGCAGTTCTTC. It encodes CASSLSFRGGNEQFF.

The CDR3 nucleotides are TGTGCCAGCAGCTGGGACAGGGCGAGGGACGAGCAGTACTTC. This codes for CASSWDRARDEQYF. This rearrangement joins TRBV6-1 to TRBJ2-7; TRBD1 aligns across 9 bases. Germline CDR1 reads MNHNS; CDR2 reads SASEGT. With 6 bases clipped from V and 5 bases from J, the junction kept 8 bases outside the gene matches. The CDR3 extends over 14 amino acids.

The count of this clone is one. The chain has TRBV7-8 and TRBJ2-7; D is uncertain. The V and J ends lost 4 bases and 2 bases respectively, with 12 bases between them. The length of the CDR3 is 14 residues. Germline loops: CDR1 SGHVS, CDR2 FQNEAQ. CDR3 nucleotide sequence: TGTGCCAGCAGCTCACCGACACAGACCTACGAGCAGTACTTC. Translating it yields CASSSPTQTYEQYF.

The chain carries TRBV30 and TRBJ1-2, with unresolved D. V lost 6 bases and J lost 6, with 2 bases in between. Germline V CDR1 and CDR2: GTSNPN, SVGIG (reference sequence). This CDR3 contains 8 residues. In DNA, the CDR3 is TGTGCCTGTAATGGCTACACCTTC. This encodes CACNGYTF.

This chain links TRBV6-1 with TRBJ2-5; 10 positions match TRBD2. V was pared by 7 bases and J by 5 bases, with 10 bases of the junction left unmatched. CDR1 MNHNS and CDR2 SASEGT come from the germline V gene. This CDR3 has 15 residues. The CDR3 DNA reads TGTGCCAGCACGTGGGGTACTAGCGGGAAGGAGACCCAGTACTTC. It yields the protein CASTWGTSGKETQYF.

The chain employs TRBV5-4 and TRBJ2-6; no firm D call. The CDR3 length is 14 residues. Germline CDR1 SGHNT, CDR2 YYREEE (reference sequence). V gave up 2 bases and J gave up 1 base, with 4 bases separating them. Here the CDR3 reads CASSFESGANVLTF. The CDR3 nucleotides read TGTGCCAGCAGCTTTGAGTCTGGGGCCAACGTCCTGACTTTC.

The J gene is TRBJ1-2, the V gene TRBV20-1; perhaps TRBD1 as D (5 bases). Germline V gene lookup returns CDR1 DFQATT and CDR2 SNEGSKA (reference sequence). The length of the CDR3 is 11 residues. Trimming stripped 3 bases from V and 6 bases from J, with 8 bases between. CDR3 sequence reads: CSASRGNGYTF. The CDR3 DNA is TGCAGTGCTAGTCGGGGGAATGGCTACACCTTC.

This clone was recorded once. The chain uses TRBV11-3 and TRBJ2-7, with TRBD1 matching over 11 bases. CDR3 length: 19 amino acids. Germline loops: CDR1 SGHNT, CDR2 YENEEA. After removal of 0 bases from V and 2 bases from J, the junction contained 12 bases not matched to a gene. As DNA, the CDR3 is TGTGCCAGCAGCTTAGACCCAGGCTACTGGACAGGGGGCCCCTACGAGCAGTACTTC. This codes for CASSLDPGYWTGGPYEQYF.

The chain combines TRBV2 with TRBJ2-7; 12 bases agree with TRBD2. The germline gives CDR1 SNHLY, CDR2 FYNNEI. The V and J ends lost 3 bases and 4 bases, in that order; junction bases with no gene match: 4. This CDR3 region has 15 residues. The CDR3 sequence: CASSDGLAGGYEQYF. CDR3 coding DNA: TGTGCCAGCAGTGATGGGCTAGCGGGAGGGTACGAGCAGTACTTC.

In this sample, this clone turned up once. The chain recombines TRBV29-1 with TRBJ2-3; TRBD2 agrees at 7 bases. The CDR3 sequence is 14 residues long. J gave up 6 bases and V 5 bases, and 11 bases lay outside the gene matches. Looked up from germline, CDR1 is SQVTM and CDR2 is ANQGSEA. The CDR3 sequence: CSVMSGTESDTQYF. Here the CDR3 DNA reads TGCAGCGTTATGAGCGGGACGGAGTCCGATACGCAGTATTTT.